The 7 T cell receptor beta chains given below trace back to one sample, sequenced in a study of cytomegalovirus exposure and HLA in healthy donors. Primers included in the PCR were 60 Vbeta and 13 Jbeta primers. Sequenced by immunoSEQ multiplex PCR; TCRdb stores in-frame clones only, minus some. The repertoire holds more than 95,000 clones, with around 82% as singletons. The sequenced sample consisted of PBMCs. These receptor sequences come from a woman between 35 and 50 years old in good health and CMV-seropositive.

V is TRBV7-6 and J is TRBJ2-7, with 7 bases lining up with TRBD2. Germline V gene sequence: CDR1 SGHVS, CDR2 FNYEAQ. The CDR3 is 15 residues long. J was trimmed by 2 bases and V by 5 bases; bases with no gene match: 9. This CDR3 is CASSVSSGSPYEQYF. DNA for the CDR3: TGTGCCAGCAGCGTCTCTAGCGGATCCCCCTACGAGCAGTACTTC.

The V call is TRBV7-9, the J call TRBJ2-1; TRBD2 matches 8 bases. V lost 6 bases, J lost 0 bases, and 4 bases stayed unmatched. CDR1 and CDR2 (germline): SEHNR, FQNEAQ (reference sequence). The CDR3 length is 15 residues. CDR3 nucleotide sequence: TGTGCCAGCAGGAGCGGGAGCGACTCCTACAATGAGCAGTTCTTC. Amino acids: CASRSGSDSYNEQFF.

This chain links TRBV10-1 with TRBJ2-1; TRBD2 agrees at 10 bases. The CDR3 loop spans 16 amino acids. V dropped 3 bases and J dropped 4; count of bases not matched to a gene: 6. CDR1 is WNHNN and CDR2 is SYGVQD in the germline V gene (reference sequence). Here the CDR3 DNA reads TGCGCCAGCAGTGAATTCGAGCGGGAGGGTTACAATGAGCAGTTCTTC. It is translated as CASSEFEREGYNEQFF.

The CDR3 DNA reads as TGTGCCAGCAGTTTTGCCCCGGGAGACTACGAGCAGTACTTC. Translating it yields CASSFAPGDYEQYF. The gene calls are TRBV27 and TRBJ2-7; D might be TRBD2 (6 bases). V was pared by 3 bases and J by 3 bases, with 12 bases between. The CDR3 is 14 residues long. Germline loops: CDR1 MNHEY, CDR2 SMNVEV (reference sequence).

V and J are TRBV9 and TRBJ1-1, with no clear D. V was clipped by 5 bases and J by 3 bases, with 11 bases between them. The length of the CDR3 is 13 residues. Per germline, CDR1 SGDLS and CDR2 YYNGEE. The CDR3 bases are TGTGCCAGCAGTGAAGGTAGCCACACTGAAGCTTTCTTT. It codes for CASSEGSHTEAFF.

In this sample, this clone turned up a few times. CDR3 bases: TGTGCCTGCTCTCGGACAGACGCCTACGAGCAGTACTTC. It encodes CACSRTDAYEQYF. The V call is TRBV30, the J call TRBJ2-7, with D possibly TRBD1 on 6 matching bases. From germline, CDR1 is GTSNPN and CDR2 SVGIG (reference sequence). V lost 6 bases and J 2 bases, leaving 14 bases between the germline ends. CDR3 size: 13 residues.

The chain joins TRBV15 to TRBJ2-3; maybe TRBD2 (6 bases). The CDR3 covers 16 residues. Germline-derived CDR1 and CDR2 are LNHNV and YYDKDF (reference sequence). Trimming cost V 0 bases and J 4 bases, with 14 bases left between them. In DNA form, the CDR3 reads TGTGCCACCAGCAGAGAGGTGGGGGGTGGCGCAGATACGCAGTATTTT. The encoded protein is CATSREVGGGADTQYF. Combining the CDR3 with reference TRBV15 and TRBJ2-3 gives the whole variable domain DAMVIQNPRYQVTQFGKPVTLSCSQTLNHNVMYWYQQKSSQAPKLLFHYYDKDFNNEADTPDNFQSRRPNTSFCFLDIRSPGLGDTAMYLCATSREVGGGADTQYFGPGTRLTVL.